These T cell receptor beta chains were read from a single sample in a study of cytomegalovirus exposure and HLA in healthy donors. Measured with immunoSEQ multiplex PCR; TCRdb has only the in-frame clones, and not every one. The table records about 330,000 clones, approximately 90% of them present only once. Sample: PBMCs. The receptor source for this set is a woman in her twenties or thirties in good health and CMV-seropositive. CDR3s leave out the opening cysteine and the closing phenylalanine or tryptophan. A D gene is named only where the DNA matches it firmly.

D gene: TRBD1
V gene: TRBV28
J gene: TRBJ2-5
CDR3 protein: ASSFVTGGKETQY

D gene: .
V gene: TRBV4-2
J gene: TRBJ2-1
CDR3 protein: ASSQDPLLEQF

D gene: .
V gene: TRBV6-1
J gene: TRBJ1-2
CDR3 protein: ASSEKTDLYGYT

D gene: .
V gene: TRBV4-2
J gene: TRBJ2-1
CDR3 protein: ASSPVAEGML

D gene: TRBD1
V gene: TRBV14
J gene: TRBJ2-7
CDR3 protein: ASSHGDSRLD

D gene: TRBD1
V gene: TRBV9
J gene: TRBJ2-7
CDR3 protein: ASSVEGTGVYEQY

D gene: TRBD2
V gene: TRBV7-6
J gene: TRBJ2-3
CDR3 protein: ASSRDYNTDTQY

D gene: TRBD1
V gene: TRBV30
J gene: TRBJ1-6
CDR3 protein: AWSVQGKHSPLH

D gene: .
V gene: TRBV11-2
J gene: TRBJ2-7
CDR3 protein: ASSLDTSYEQY

D gene: .
V gene: TRBV11-2
J gene: TRBJ2-1
CDR3 protein: ASRHLKRYNEQF

D gene: .
V gene: TRBV30
J gene: TRBJ2-1
CDR3 protein: AWSVGGNNEQF

D gene: .
V gene: TRBV16
J gene: TRBJ1-1
CDR3 protein: ASSQSVPGVAF

D gene: .
V gene: TRBV30
J gene: TRBJ1-5
CDR3 protein: AWSLGREGQPQH

D gene: TRBD1
V gene: TRBV6-1
J gene: TRBJ1-6
CDR3 protein: ASSEIATGEGSPLH

D gene: TRBD2
V gene: TRBV7-2
J gene: TRBJ2-1
CDR3 protein: ASKNPGLAAHEQF

D gene: .
V gene: TRBV6-1
J gene: TRBJ2-7
CDR3 protein: ASSEKGIAVKTTYEQY

D gene: .
V gene: TRBV27
J gene: TRBJ1-6
CDR3 protein: ASSFSNSPLH

D gene: .
V gene: TRBV28
J gene: TRBJ2-2
CDR3 protein: ASSLFAGVTGELF

D gene: TRBD2
V gene: TRBV7-2
J gene: TRBJ2-3
CDR3 protein: ASSLVGLAGAGADTQY

D gene: .
V gene: TRBV2
J gene: TRBJ2-5
CDR3 protein: ASSVTRVETQY

D gene: .
V gene: TRBV9
J gene: TRBJ1-1
CDR3 protein: ASSVVRGDTEAF

D gene: TRBD2
V gene: TRBV27
J gene: TRBJ2-7
CDR3 protein: ASSPRTSGIYEQY

D gene: TRBD1
V gene: TRBV2
J gene: TRBJ2-7
CDR3 protein: ASRLDRVQY

D gene: TRBD1
V gene: TRBV6-5
J gene: TRBJ1-1
CDR3 protein: ASSRTGMNTEAF

D gene: TRBD2
V gene: TRBV7-2
J gene: TRBJ2-7
CDR3 protein: ASRSGTSPYEQY

D gene: .
V gene: TRBV11-2
J gene: TRBJ1-2
CDR3 protein: ASSLGGTDYGYT

D gene: .
V gene: TRBV28
J gene: TRBJ1-1
CDR3 protein: ASSLVGYVNTEAF

D gene: .
V gene: TRBV6-1
J gene: TRBJ1-5
CDR3 protein: ASRGRGDNQPQH

D gene: TRBD1
V gene: TRBV10-3
J gene: TRBJ1-5
CDR3 protein: AISKDRASNQPQH

D gene: TRBD1
V gene: TRBV6-1
J gene: TRBJ2-1
CDR3 protein: ASSVDRGIGEQF

D gene: .
V gene: TRBV7-9
J gene: TRBJ1-5
CDR3 protein: ASSLGQGNQPQH

D gene: TRBD1
V gene: TRBV11-2
J gene: TRBJ2-7
CDR3 protein: ASSPRTGGYEQY

D gene: TRBD2
V gene: TRBV7-9
J gene: TRBJ2-1
CDR3 protein: ASSRTSGSSYNEQF

D gene: .
V gene: TRBV15
J gene: TRBJ1-5
CDR3 protein: ATSRVGNQPQH

D gene: TRBD1
V gene: TRBV5-6
J gene: TRBJ2-7
CDR3 protein: ASSLGSTGGTYEQY

D gene: TRBD1
V gene: TRBV28
J gene: TRBJ2-3
CDR3 protein: ASKPGGASNTQY